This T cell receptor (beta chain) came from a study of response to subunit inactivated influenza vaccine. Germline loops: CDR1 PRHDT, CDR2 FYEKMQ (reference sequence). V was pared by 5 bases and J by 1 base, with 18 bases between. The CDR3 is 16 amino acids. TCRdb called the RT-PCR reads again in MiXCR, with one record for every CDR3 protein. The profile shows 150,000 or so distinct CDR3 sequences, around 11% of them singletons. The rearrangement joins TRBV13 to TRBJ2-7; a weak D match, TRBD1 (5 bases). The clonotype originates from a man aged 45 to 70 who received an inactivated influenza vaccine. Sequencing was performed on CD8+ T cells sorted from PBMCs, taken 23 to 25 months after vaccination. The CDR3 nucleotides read TGTGCCAGCAGCGCCCACACAGGTCCGAAATCCTACGAGCAGTACTTC. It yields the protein CASSAHTGPKSYEQYF.